This entry features one TCR beta chain sequence. Its antigen is not identified. The sample belongs to a study of monozygotic twins with cystic fibrosis. Sequencing was performed with immunoSEQ multiplex PCR; in TCRdb, only in-frame clones are kept and a portion is missing. The table includes 18,000 or so clones, about 89% detected once. Germline V lookup: CDR1 SGHAT, CDR2 FQNNGV. The CDR3 contains 17 residues. Trimming stripped 0 bases from V and 8 bases from J, with 23 bases between. Study-level points and caveats: Age, concordance and disease severity did not associate with shared CDR3 numbers.

This TCR was sampled from a girl aged 2-10 years with cystic fibrosis. The sequencing input was blood. The V call is TRBV11-2, the J call TRBJ2-7; D gene unclear. CDR3 sequence (DNA): TGTGCCAGCAGCTTAGAGGTTGGCTATCCACCTCTACGGAAGCAGTACTTC. Its protein is CASSLEVGYPPLRKQYF.